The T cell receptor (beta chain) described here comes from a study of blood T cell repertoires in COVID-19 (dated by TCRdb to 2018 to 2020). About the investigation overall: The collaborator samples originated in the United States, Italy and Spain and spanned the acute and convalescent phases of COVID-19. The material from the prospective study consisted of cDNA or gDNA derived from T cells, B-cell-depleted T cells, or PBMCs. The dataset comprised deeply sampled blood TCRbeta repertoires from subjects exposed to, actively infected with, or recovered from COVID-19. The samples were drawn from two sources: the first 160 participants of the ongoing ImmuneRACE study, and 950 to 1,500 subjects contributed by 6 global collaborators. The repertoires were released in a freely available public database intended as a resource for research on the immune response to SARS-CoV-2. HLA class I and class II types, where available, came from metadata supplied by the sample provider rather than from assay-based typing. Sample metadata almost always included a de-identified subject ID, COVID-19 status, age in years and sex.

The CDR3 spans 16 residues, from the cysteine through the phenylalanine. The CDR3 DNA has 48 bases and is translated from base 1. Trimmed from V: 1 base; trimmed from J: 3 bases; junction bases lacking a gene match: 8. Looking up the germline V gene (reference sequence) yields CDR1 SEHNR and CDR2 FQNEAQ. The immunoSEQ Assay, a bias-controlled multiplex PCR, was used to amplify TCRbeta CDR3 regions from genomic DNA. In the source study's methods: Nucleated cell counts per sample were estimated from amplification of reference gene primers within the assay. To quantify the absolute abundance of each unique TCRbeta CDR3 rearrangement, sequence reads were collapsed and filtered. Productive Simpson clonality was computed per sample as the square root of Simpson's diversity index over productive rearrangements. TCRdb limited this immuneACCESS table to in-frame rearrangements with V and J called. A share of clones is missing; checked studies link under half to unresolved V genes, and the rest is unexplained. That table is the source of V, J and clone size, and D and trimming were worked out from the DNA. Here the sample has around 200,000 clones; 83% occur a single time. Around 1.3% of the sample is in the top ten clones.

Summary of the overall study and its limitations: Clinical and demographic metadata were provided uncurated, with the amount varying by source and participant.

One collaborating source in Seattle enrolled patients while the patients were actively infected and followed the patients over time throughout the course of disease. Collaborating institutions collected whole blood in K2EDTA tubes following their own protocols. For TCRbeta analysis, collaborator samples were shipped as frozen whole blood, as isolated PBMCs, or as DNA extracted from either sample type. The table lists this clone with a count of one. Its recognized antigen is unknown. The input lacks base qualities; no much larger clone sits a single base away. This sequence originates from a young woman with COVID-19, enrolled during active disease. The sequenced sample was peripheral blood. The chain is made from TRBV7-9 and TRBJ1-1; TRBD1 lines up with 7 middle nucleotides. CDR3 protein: CASSLETGLMDTEAFF. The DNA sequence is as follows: TGTGCCAGCAGCTTAGAGACAGGGTTGATGGACACTGAAGCTTTCTTT.